The present TCR beta chain was sequenced within a study of regulatory T cells in long-lasting Graves disease. Study in general: The definition of persistent Graves' disease was over 5 years of antithyroid drugs with positive TSH receptor antibodies.

The table lists this clonotype with a few counts. Its antigen is not identified. For TCR beta, libraries came from iRepertoire HTBI primers and Arm-PCR of CDR3 regions. TCRdb reprocessed the multiplex PCR reads with MiXCR, giving one entry per CDR3 protein. The repertoire holds about half a million distinct CDR3 sequences, with around a fifth as singletons. Documented time point: persistent/refractory GD, antithyroid drugs over 5 years with positive TRAb. PBMCs provided the RNA from which the TCR library was made. Germline assignment: CDR1 MNHNS and CDR2 SASEGT. The V gene lost 6 bases and the J gene lost 1 base, with 6 bases spanning the gap. This CDR3 is 12 amino acids long. Study conclusions and caveats: Between persistent patients, thousands of public clonotypes were shared, exceeding the approximately 990 shared between new patients. Researchers examined only peripheral blood and not thyroid tissue.

The sequence derives from a female donor with Graves disease. The material sequenced was peripheral blood mononuclear cells (PBMCs), taken when the disease was refractory, from a patient treated with antithyroid drugs. The chain combines TRBV6-1 with TRBJ1-1; D uncertain. Here the CDR3 reads CASRTPNTEAFF. Written as DNA, the CDR3 is TGTGCCAGCAGGACTCCGAACACTGAAGCTTTCTTT.